Listed here are 21 T cell receptor beta chains from one sample, sequenced in a study of blood T cells in healthy people across ages. Alongside a J-beta primer mix, a sample-barcoded 5' primer served in a second PCR lasting about 7 to 11 cycles. TCRdb used MiXCR to reprocess the 5' RACE reads, holding one entry per CDR3 protein. The data hold about 800,000 distinct CDR3 sequences, with around a quarter observed a single time. The same data also went into a second study, on T cells of mothers and their children.

Sequenced input: blood. The receptor set was obtained from a boy younger than 18 in good health.

The chain uses TRBV29-1 and TRBJ2-1; D is ambiguous. Between the trimmed V and J ends, which lost 1 base and 8 bases, there was a span of 9 bases. There are 12 residues in the CDR3. Germline V gene lookup returns CDR1 SQVTM and CDR2 ANQGSEA. CDR3 coding DNA: TGCAGCGTTGAAGGTCAGCCGGATGAGCAGTTCTTC. This codes for CSVEGQPDEQFF.

This clonotype was picked up a small number of times. The chain is built from TRBV29-1 and TRBJ2-5; D unresolved. The V end was cut by 2 bases, the J end by 5 bases, with 18 bases between. This CDR3 region has 15 residues. Germline V gene lookup returns CDR1 SQVTM and CDR2 ANQGSEA. The CDR3 loop reads CSVELGSAPQETQYF. CDR3 DNA sequence: TGCAGCGTTGAACTGGGGTCCGCACCACAGGAGACCCAGTACTTC.

This chain joins TRBV7-2 and TRBJ1-5; D is uncertain. This CDR3 region has 15 residues. V lost 1 base, J lost 7 bases, and 14 bases lay in between. Germline CDR1 reads SGHTA; CDR2 reads FQGNSA. The CDR3 loop is CASSLGVTAKQPQHF. DNA of the CDR3: TGTGCCAGCAGCTTAGGGGTAACTGCTAAACAGCCCCAGCATTTT.

This clonotype has only a few counts. The J gene is TRBJ1-5, the V gene TRBV4-3; D not certain. The germline V and J ends were trimmed by 0 bases and 6 bases, with 12 bases remaining between them. The germline V gene has CDR1 LGHNA and CDR2 YSLEER. The CDR3 has 15 residues. The CDR3 loop reads CASSQDSGNGQPQHF. CDR3 nucleotides: TGCGCCAGCAGCCAAGATTCCGGGAACGGTCAGCCCCAGCATTTT.

This clonotype was detected a few times. The chain carries TRBV24-1 and TRBJ2-7; tentatively, D is TRBD1 (5 bases). CDR3 length: 15 residues. Germline lookup yields CDR1 KGHDR and CDR2 SFDVKD. V was pared by 4 bases and J by 6 bases, with 18 bases between. The CDR3 DNA reads as TGTGCCACCAGTGACAGCAACGATTACAGGTTCGAGCAGTACTTC. It translates to CATSDSNDYRFEQYF.

In this sample, this clonotype turned up a few times. The chain joins TRBV21-1 to TRBJ1-5; TRBD1, the D gene given by the table, was not confirmed from the DNA. TRBV21-1 is described as a pseudogene. CDR3 length equals 17 residues. The CDR3 protein is CASSKPGPSYSNQPQHF. CDR3 DNA sequence: TGTGCCAGCAGCAAACCCGGACCGTCTTATAGCAATCAGCCCCAGCATTTT.

This chain joins TRBV6-6 and TRBJ1-2; D might be TRBD1 (5 bases). This CDR3 is built from 16 residues. Germline CDR1 is MNHNY and CDR2 is SVGAGI (reference sequence). V lost 6 bases and J 1 base, leaving 18 bases between the germline ends. Here the CDR3 DNA reads TGTGCCAGCAGGGGAACCGGGACGGAGAATAACTATGGCTACACCTTC. Its protein is CASRGTGTENNYGYTF.

CDR3 nucleotide sequence: TGTGCCAGCAGCTTGTTGGGCGGCCAGGGGAGCCATGGCTACACCTTC. Amino acid sequence: CASSLLGGQGSHGYTF. V is TRBV5-6 and J is TRBJ1-2; weak D call: TRBD1 (6 bases). Trimming shortened V by 1 base and J by 6 bases, and 19 bases separated the two germline ends. CDR1 and CDR2 from the germline V gene are SGHDT and YYEEEE. This CDR3 has 16 amino acids.

The chain links TRBV28 to TRBJ2-4, with 9 nucleotides matching TRBD1. The CDR3 spans 13 residues. The V segment lost 9 bases and the J segment 7 bases; nucleotides outside the gene matches: 7. From germline, CDR1 is MDHEN and CDR2 SYDVKM. The CDR3 region has the DNA TGTGCCAGTGCCTCGGGACAGGGTAACATTCAGTACTTC. Its protein is CASASGQGNIQYF.

This rearrangement joins TRBV7-3 to TRBJ2-7; D may be TRBD1 or TRBD2 (7 bases each). Germline CDR1 and CDR2: SGHTA and FQGTGA. Trimming shortened V by 5 bases and J by 6 bases, and 14 bases separated the two germline ends. CDR3 length: 13 amino acids. The CDR3 sequence: CASSKQGGREQYF. As DNA, the CDR3 is TGTGCCAGCAGCAAGCAGGGGGGGCGCGAGCAGTACTTC. The full variable domain, its missing parts supplied by reference TRBV7-3 and TRBJ2-7, is GAGVSQTPSNKVTEKGKYVELRCDPISGHTALYWYRQSLGQGPEFLIYFQGTGAADDSGLPNDRFFAVRPEGSVSTLKIQRTERGDSAVYLCASSKQGGREQYFGPGTRLTVT.

The V call is TRBV7-2, the J call TRBJ2-7, with D possibly TRBD2 on 5 matching bases. With 5 bases removed from V and 2 bases from J, the gap between germline ends came to 13 bases. Germline lookup yields CDR1 SGHTA and CDR2 FQGNSA. CDR3 size: 14 residues. The CDR3 nucleotides read TGTGCCAGCAGCCCCTTTTCGGGAACCTACGAGCAGTACTTC. The encoded protein is CASSPFSGTYEQYF.

The genes are TRBV6-2 or TRBV6-3 and TRBJ2-5; D is unresolved. The CDR3 loop spans 16 amino acids. Per germline, CDR1 MNHEY and CDR2 SVGEGT. Trimming took 0 bases from V and 4 from J, leaving 15 bases between them. CDR3 residues: CASSYSGRVHGETQYF. CDR3 DNA sequence: TGTGCCAGCAGTTACTCCGGTAGGGTACATGGAGAGACCCAGTACTTC.

The sample holds a few counts of this clonotype. The rearrangement links TRBV28 to TRBJ2-5, with 7 bases identical to TRBD1. Per germline, CDR1 MDHEN and CDR2 SYDVKM. CDR3 size: 16 residues. The V and J ends lost 2 bases and 0 bases, in that order; junction bases with no gene match: 6. The chain's CDR3 is CASSLDREGDQETQYF. In DNA form, the CDR3 reads TGTGCCAGCAGTTTAGACAGGGAAGGTGACCAAGAGACCCAGTACTTC. The full variable domain, in which reference TRBV28 and TRBJ2-5 provide the parts outside the CDR3, is DVKVTQSSRYLVKRTGEKVFLECVQDMDHENMFWYRQDPGLGLRLIYFSYDVKMKEKGDIPEGYSVSREKKERFSLILESASTNQTSMYLCASSLDREGDQETQYFGPGTRLLVL.

For this clonotype: The junction and the germline gene differ at one end; a read error may be behind it. This chain links TRBV12-3 or TRBV12-4 with TRBJ2-3; D unclear. This CDR3 spans 13 amino acids. The chain's CDR3 is CASGRVQADAQYF. The CDR3, as DNA: TGTGCCAGCGGTAGAGTTCAGGCAGATGCGCAGTATTTT.

This clonotype was seen only a few times. The gene calls are TRBV12-3 or TRBV12-4 and TRBJ2-5; no firm D call. This CDR3 has 13 amino acids. V was clipped by 4 bases and J by 6 bases, with 12 bases between them. CDR3 amino acids: CASSSDLGKTQYF. The CDR3 DNA sequence: TGTGCCAGCAGTTCGGACCTGGGGAAGACCCAGTACTTC.

This clonotype was observed a handful of times. The chain employs TRBV29-1 and TRBJ2-7; 14 bases are a match to TRBD2. The germline gives CDR1 SQVTM, CDR2 ANQGSEA. J gave up 1 base and V 7 bases, and 6 bases lay outside the gene matches. The CDR3 has 15 amino acids. The CDR3 nucleotides read TGCAGCGCGAATCGACTAGCGGGAGGGTCCTACGAGCAGTACTTC. Residues: CSANRLAGGSYEQYF.

The V gene is TRBV27, the J gene TRBJ2-1; TRBD1 aligns across 8 bases. Germline lookup yields CDR1 MNHEY and CDR2 SMNVEV (reference sequence). V was pared by 5 bases and J by 8 bases, with 11 bases of the junction left unmatched. The CDR3 has 15 residues. The CDR3 reads CASSRTGGIGDEQFF. The CDR3 DNA reads as TGTGCCAGCAGTCGAACAGGGGGAATAGGAGATGAGCAGTTCTTC.

The J gene is TRBJ1-3, the V gene TRBV20-1; D remains ambiguous. The CDR3 has 13 amino acids. Per germline, CDR1 DFQATT and CDR2 SNEGSKA (reference sequence). Trimming left V 0 bases short and J 4 bases short, with 7 bases between. The CDR3 loop reads CSARDNGGNTIYF. Written as DNA, the CDR3 is TGCAGTGCTAGAGATAACGGGGGAAACACCATATATTTT.

A few counts support this clonotype. The V and J genes are TRBV12-3 or TRBV12-4 and TRBJ2-5, with 8 bases lining up with TRBD2. The J call may be in error: the DNA end matches TRBJ2-1 better. The CDR3 has 15 residues. The CDR3 loop is CASSRAAGGTNEQFF. The CDR3 DNA follows: TGTGCCAGCAGTAGAGCGGCGGGGGGTACCAATGAGCAGTTCTTC.

The chain couples TRBV10-2 to TRBJ1-2; 10 nucleotides line up with TRBD1. There are 16 residues in the CDR3. Germline V CDR1 and CDR2: WSHSY, SAAADI. The junction had 8 bases not matched to a gene; V was cut back by 7 bases and J by 0 bases. CDR3 in amino acids: CASTLGQGSANYGYTF. The CDR3 bases are TGCGCCAGCACCCTGGGACAGGGGTCTGCTAACTATGGCTACACCTTC.

The CDR3 is CASSFLPGENTEAFF. CDR3 coding DNA: TGTGCCAGCAGTTTTCTCCCAGGGGAGAACACTGAAGCTTTCTTT. The chain is built from TRBV28 and TRBJ1-1, with D perhaps TRBD1 (6 bases). Trimming cost V 3 bases and J 1 base, with 12 bases left between them. The CDR3 loop spans 15 amino acids. From germline, CDR1 is MDHEN and CDR2 SYDVKM.